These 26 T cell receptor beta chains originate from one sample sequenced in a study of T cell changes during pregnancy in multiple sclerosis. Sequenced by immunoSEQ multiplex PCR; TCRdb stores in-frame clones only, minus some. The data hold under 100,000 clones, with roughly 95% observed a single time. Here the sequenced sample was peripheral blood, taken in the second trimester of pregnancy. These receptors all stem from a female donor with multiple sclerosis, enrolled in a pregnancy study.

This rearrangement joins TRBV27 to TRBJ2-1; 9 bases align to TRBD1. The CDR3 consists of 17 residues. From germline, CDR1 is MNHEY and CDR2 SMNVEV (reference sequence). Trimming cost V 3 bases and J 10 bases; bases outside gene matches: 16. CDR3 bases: TGTGCCAGCAGTTTCCTGCCCGTGGACAGGGGAAAGTACGAGCAGTTCTTC. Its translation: CASSFLPVDRGKYEQFF.

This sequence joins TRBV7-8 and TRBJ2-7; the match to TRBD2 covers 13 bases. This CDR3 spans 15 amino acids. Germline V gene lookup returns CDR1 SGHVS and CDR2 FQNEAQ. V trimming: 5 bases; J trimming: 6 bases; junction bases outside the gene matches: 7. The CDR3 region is CASSVRTSGSGEQYF. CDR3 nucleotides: TGTGCCAGCAGCGTCAGGACTAGCGGGAGTGGCGAGCAGTACTTC.

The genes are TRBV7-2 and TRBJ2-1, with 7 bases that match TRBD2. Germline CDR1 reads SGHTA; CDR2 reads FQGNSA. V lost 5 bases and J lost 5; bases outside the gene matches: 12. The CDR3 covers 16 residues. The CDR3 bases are TGTGCCAGCAGCGATCCAGGGACTACACCCGACAATGAGCAGTTCTTC. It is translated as CASSDPGTTPDNEQFF.

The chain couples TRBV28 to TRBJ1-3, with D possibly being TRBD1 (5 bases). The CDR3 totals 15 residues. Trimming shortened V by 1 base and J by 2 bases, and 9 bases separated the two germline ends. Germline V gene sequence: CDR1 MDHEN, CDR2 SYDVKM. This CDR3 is CASSLFAGTGNTIYF. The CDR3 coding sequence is TGTGCCAGCAGTTTATTTGCAGGGACTGGAAACACCATATATTTT.

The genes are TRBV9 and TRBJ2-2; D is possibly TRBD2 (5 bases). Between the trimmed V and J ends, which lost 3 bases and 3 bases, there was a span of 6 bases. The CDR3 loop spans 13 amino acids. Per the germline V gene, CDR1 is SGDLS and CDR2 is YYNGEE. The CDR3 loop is CASSGGDTGELFF. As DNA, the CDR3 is TGTGCCAGCAGCGGGGGAGACACCGGGGAGCTGTTTTTT.

CDR3 amino acids: CASSRLTSGRAGEQYF. DNA for the CDR3: TGTGCCAGCAGTCGCCTGACTAGCGGGAGGGCCGGCGAGCAGTACTTC. The chain recombines TRBV27 with TRBJ2-7, with TRBD2 matching over 14 bases. The germline V gene encodes CDR1 MNHEY and CDR2 SMNVEV (reference sequence). The CDR3 is 16 residues long. Unmatched junction bases numbered 9, after V lost 5 bases and J lost 6 bases.

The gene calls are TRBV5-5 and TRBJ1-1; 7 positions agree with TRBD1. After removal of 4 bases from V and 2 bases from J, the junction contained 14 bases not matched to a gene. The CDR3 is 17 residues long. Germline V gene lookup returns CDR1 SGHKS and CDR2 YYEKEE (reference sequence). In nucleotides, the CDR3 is TGTGCCAGCAGCACGGACGGGGCCAGGGGGTACAACACTGAAGCTTTCTTT. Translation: CASSTDGARGYNTEAFF. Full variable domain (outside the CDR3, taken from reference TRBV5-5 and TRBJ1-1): DAGVTQSPTHLIKTRGQQVTLRCSPISGHKSVSWYQQVLGQGPQFIFQYYEKEERGRGNFPDRFSARQFPNYSSELNVNALLLGDSALYLCASSTDGARGYNTEAFFGQGTRLTVV.

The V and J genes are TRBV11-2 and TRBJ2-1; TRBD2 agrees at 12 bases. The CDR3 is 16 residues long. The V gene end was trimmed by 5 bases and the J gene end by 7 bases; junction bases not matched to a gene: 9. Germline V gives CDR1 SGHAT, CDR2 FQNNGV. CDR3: CASSRQLAGGLNEQFF. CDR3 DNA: TGTGCCAGCAGCCGTCAACTAGCGGGAGGTTTGAATGAGCAGTTCTTC. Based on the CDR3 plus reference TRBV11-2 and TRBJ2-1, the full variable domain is EAGVAQSPRYKIIEKRQSVAFWCNPISGHATLYWYQQILGQGPKLLIQFQNNGVVDDSQLPKDRFSAERLKGVDSTLKIQPAKLEDSAVYLCASSRQLAGGLNEQFFGPGTRLTVL.

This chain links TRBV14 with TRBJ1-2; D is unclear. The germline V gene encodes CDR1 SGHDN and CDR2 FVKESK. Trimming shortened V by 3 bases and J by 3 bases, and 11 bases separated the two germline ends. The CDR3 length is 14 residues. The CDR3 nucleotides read TGTGCCAGCAGCCAGTCCGGGTTCTACTATGGCTACACCTTC. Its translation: CASSQSGFYYGYTF.

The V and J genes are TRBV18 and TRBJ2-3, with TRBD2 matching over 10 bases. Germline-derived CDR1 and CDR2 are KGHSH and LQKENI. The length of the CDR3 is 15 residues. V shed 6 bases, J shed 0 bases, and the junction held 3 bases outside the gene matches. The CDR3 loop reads CASSPTSGSTDTQYF. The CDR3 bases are TGTGCCAGCTCCCCGACTAGCGGGAGCACAGATACGCAGTATTTT.

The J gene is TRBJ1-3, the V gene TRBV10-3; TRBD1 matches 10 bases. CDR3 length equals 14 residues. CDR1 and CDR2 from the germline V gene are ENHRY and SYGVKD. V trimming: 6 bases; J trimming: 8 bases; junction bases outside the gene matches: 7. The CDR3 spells CAIRPGQGSDTIYF. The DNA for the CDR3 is TGTGCCATCAGACCGGGACAGGGGTCAGACACCATATATTTT.

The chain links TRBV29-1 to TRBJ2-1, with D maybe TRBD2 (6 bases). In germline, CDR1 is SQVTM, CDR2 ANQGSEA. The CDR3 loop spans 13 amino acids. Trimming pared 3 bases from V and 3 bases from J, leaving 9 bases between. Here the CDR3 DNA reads TGCAGCGTTGAGGGCGGGGTCTACAATGAGCAGTTCTTC. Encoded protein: CSVEGGVYNEQFF.

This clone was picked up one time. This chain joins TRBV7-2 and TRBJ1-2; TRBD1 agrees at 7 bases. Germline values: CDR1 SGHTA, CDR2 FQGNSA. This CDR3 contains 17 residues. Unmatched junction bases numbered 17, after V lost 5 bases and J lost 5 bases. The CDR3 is CASSVTGAEGAYYGYTF. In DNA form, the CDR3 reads TGTGCCAGCAGCGTAACAGGGGCAGAAGGGGCATATTATGGCTACACCTTC.

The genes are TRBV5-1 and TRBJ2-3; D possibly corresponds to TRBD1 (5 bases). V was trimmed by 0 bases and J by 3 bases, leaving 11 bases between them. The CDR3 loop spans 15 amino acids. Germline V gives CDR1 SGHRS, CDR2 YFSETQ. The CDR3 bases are TGCGCCAGCAGCTTGGTTCAGGGTGTGACAGATACGCAGTATTTT. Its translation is CASSLVQGVTDTQYF.

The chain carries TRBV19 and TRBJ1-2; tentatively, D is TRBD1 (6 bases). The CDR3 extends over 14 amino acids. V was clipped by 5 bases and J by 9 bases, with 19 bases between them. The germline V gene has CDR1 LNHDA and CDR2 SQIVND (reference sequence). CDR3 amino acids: CASSGVNTGSRYTF. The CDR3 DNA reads TGTGCCAGTAGTGGAGTTAATACAGGGAGTCGCTACACCTTC.

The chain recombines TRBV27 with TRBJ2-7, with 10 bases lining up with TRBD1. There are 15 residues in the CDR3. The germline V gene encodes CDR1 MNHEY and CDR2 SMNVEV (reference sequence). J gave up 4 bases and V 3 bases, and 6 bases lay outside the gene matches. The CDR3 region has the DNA TGTGCCAGCAGTTTCCGGACAGGGGGACTATACGAGCAGTACTTC. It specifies CASSFRTGGLYEQYF.

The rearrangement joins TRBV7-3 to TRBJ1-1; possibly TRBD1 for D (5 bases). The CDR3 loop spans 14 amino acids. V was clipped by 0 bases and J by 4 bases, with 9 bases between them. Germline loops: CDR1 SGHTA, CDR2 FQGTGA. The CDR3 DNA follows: TGTGCCAGCAGCTTAACGGCAGGGATCACTGAAGCTTTCTTT. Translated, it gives CASSLTAGITEAFF.

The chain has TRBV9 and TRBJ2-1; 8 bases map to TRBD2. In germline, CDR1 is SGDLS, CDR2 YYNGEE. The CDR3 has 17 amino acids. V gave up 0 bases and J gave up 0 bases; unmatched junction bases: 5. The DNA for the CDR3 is TGTGCCAGCAGCGTAGGTCTAGCGGGTACCTCCTACAATGAGCAGTTCTTC. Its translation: CASSVGLAGTSYNEQFF.

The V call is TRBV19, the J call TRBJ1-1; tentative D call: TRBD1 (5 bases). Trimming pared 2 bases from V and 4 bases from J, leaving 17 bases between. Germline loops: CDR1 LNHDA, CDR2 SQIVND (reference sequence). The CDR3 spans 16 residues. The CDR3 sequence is CASSIRGGARGTEAFF. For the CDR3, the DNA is TGTGCCAGTAGTATAAGAGGAGGGGCCCGGGGCACTGAAGCTTTCTTT.

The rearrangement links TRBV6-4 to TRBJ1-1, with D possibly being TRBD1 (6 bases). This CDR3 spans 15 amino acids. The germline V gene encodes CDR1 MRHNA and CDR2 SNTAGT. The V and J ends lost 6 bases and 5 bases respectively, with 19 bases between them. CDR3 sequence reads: CASSPTGGQWTEAFF. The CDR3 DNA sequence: TGTGCCAGCAGCCCAACTGGGGGACAATGGACTGAAGCTTTCTTT.

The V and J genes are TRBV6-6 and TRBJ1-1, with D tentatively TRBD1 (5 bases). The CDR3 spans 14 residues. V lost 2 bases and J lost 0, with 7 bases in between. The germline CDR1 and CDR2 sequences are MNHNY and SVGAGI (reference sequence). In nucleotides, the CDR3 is TGTGCCAGCAGTTACCCGACAGTGAACACTGAAGCTTTCTTT. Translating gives CASSYPTVNTEAFF.

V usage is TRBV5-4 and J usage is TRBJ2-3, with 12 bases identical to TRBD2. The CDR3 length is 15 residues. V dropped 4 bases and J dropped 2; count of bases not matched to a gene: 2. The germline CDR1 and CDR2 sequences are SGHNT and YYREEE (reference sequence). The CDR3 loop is CASSRTSGDTDTQYF. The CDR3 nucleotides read TGTGCCAGCAGCCGGACTAGCGGGGACACAGATACGCAGTATTTT.

The CDR3 nucleotides read TGTGCCAGCAGCAACAACCCCGGGGAGCAGTACTTC. Amino acid sequence: CASSNNPGEQYF. This chain joins TRBV27 and TRBJ2-7, with no clear D. This CDR3 contains 12 residues. Germline V CDR1 and CDR2: MNHEY, SMNVEV (reference sequence). V was cut by 6 bases and J by 7 bases, with 13 bases left in between.

The CDR3 DNA follows: TGTGCCAGCAGCCCCCTCGAAAGACAGGGCCTTGAAGCTTTCTTT. Translation: CASSPLERQGLEAFF. The V call is TRBV4-2, the J call TRBJ1-1, with 7 positions matching TRBD1. CDR1 and CDR2 (germline): LGHNA, YNFKEQ. CDR3 length: 15 residues. V shed 4 bases and J 7 bases; nucleotides not matched to a gene: 12.

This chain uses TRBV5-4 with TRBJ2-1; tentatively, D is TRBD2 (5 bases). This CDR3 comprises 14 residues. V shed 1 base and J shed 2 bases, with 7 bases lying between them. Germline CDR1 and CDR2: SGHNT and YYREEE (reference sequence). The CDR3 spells CASSLTSTYNEQFF. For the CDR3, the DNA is TGTGCCAGCAGCTTGACTAGTACCTACAATGAGCAGTTCTTC.

The CDR3 sequence: CASSMGTGSYEQYF. For the CDR3, the DNA is TGTGCCAGTAGTATGGGGACAGGCTCCTACGAGCAGTACTTC. The J gene is TRBJ2-7, the V gene TRBV19, with 8 nucleotides matching TRBD1. This CDR3 has 14 amino acids. J was trimmed by 0 bases and V by 3 bases; bases with no gene match: 1. Germline-derived CDR1 and CDR2 are LNHDA and SQIVND (reference sequence).